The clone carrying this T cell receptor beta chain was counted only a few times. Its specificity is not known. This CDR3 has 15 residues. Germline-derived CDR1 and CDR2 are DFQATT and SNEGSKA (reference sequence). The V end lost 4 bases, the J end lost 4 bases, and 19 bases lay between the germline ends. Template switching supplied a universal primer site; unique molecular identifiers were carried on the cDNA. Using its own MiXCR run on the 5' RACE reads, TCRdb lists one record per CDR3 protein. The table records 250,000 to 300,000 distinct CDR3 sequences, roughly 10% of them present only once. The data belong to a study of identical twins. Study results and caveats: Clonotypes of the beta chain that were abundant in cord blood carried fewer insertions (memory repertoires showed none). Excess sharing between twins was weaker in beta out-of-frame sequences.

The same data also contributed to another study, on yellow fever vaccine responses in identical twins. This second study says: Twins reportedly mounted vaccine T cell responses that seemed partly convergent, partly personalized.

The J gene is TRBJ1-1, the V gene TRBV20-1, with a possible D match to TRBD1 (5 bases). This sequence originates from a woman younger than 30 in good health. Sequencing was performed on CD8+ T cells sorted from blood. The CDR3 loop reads CSATPEISGSTEAFF. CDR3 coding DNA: TGCAGTGCTACCCCAGAGATTTCAGGGAGCACTGAAGCTTTCTTT.